These 22 T cell receptor beta chains originate from one sample sequenced in a study of spatial heterogeneity in lung cancer. Specified time point: blood at routine non-recurrence follow-up after resection. TCRdb re-called the 5' RACE reads through MiXCR, storing one row per CDR3 protein. Seen here are just under 45,000 distinct CDR3 sequences, more than 20% observed once, and the top ten hold more than 7%. The sample here was PBMCs, taken at follow-up. These receptor sequences come from a female donor with early-stage non-small cell lung cancer.

The chain has TRBV7-9 and TRBJ2-7; the D is unclear. The CDR3 loop spans 14 amino acids. The germline V gene has CDR1 SEHNR and CDR2 FQNEAQ (reference sequence). Trimming pared 5 bases from V and 1 base from J, leaving 12 bases between. CDR3 residues: CASSRWPRSYEQYV. DNA for the CDR3: TGTGCCAGCAGCAGGTGGCCCAGGTCCTACGAGCAGTACGTC.

The chain employs TRBV28 and TRBJ2-1; TRBD2 matches at 11 bases. With 5 bases clipped from V and 4 bases from J, the junction kept 10 bases outside the gene matches. The CDR3 consists of 17 residues. The germline gives CDR1 MDHEN, CDR2 SYDVKM. CDR3 in DNA: TGTGCCAGCAGTCGACGAACGGGACTAGCGGTATACAATGAGCAGTTCTTC. This gives the protein CASSRRTGLAVYNEQFF.

The chain couples TRBV29-1 to TRBJ2-6; D unclear. Germline-derived CDR1 and CDR2 are SQVTM and ANQGSEA. Trimming stripped 3 bases from V and 2 bases from J, with 8 bases between. The CDR3 runs 14 residues. CDR3 DNA: TGCAGCGTTGACTTGACAACTGGGGCCAACGTCCTGACTTTC. Translated: CSVDLTTGANVLTF.

This clonotype was seen repeatedly, ten times or more. The J gene is TRBJ2-1, the V gene TRBV5-1; 12 bases match TRBD2. V was clipped by 0 bases and J by 8 bases; unmatched bases: 9. CDR1 is SGHRS and CDR2 is YFSETQ in the germline V gene. This CDR3 contains 17 residues. For the CDR3, the DNA is TGCGCCAGCAGCTTGGGTCTAGCGGGAGGGGCTCTCGATGAGCAGTTCTTC. Translated: CASSLGLAGGALDEQFF.

This chain connects TRBV10-1 to TRBJ1-1; a weak D match, TRBD1 (6 bases). V was shortened by 0 bases and J by 9 bases, with 17 bases between the two germline ends. This CDR3 is 15 amino acids long. CDR1 and CDR2 from the germline V gene are WNHNN and SYGVQD (reference sequence). CDR3 region: CASSESTGWGPKAFF. The CDR3 region has the DNA TGCGCCAGCAGTGAGTCGACGGGCTGGGGGCCTAAAGCTTTCTTT.

This clonotype was seen repeatedly, ten times or more. The chain joins TRBV7-9 to TRBJ2-7, with 12 nucleotides matching TRBD1. Unmatched junction bases numbered 4, after V lost 5 bases and J lost 5 bases. Per germline, CDR1 SEHNR and CDR2 FQNEAQ (reference sequence). The CDR3 sequence is 14 residues long. CDR3: CASSRDRGHDEQYF. Here the CDR3 DNA reads TGTGCCAGCAGCCGGGACAGGGGGCACGACGAGCAGTACTTC.

V and J are TRBV7-3 and TRBJ1-6; TRBD1 matches at 8 bases. Germline CDR1 is SGHTA and CDR2 is FQGTGA. V dropped 5 bases and J dropped 5; count of bases not matched to a gene: 2. The CDR3 length is 14 residues. This CDR3 is CASSPGQDNSPLHF. The DNA of the CDR3 is TGTGCCAGCAGCCCGGGACAGGATAATTCACCCCTCCACTTT.

Many counts were recorded for this clonotype. The chain links TRBV9 to TRBJ2-5; D uncertain. V was trimmed by 1 base and J by 5 bases, leaving 6 bases between them. CDR1 and CDR2 from the germline V gene are SGDLS and YYNGEE. The CDR3 runs to 12 residues. The CDR3 nucleotides are TGTGCCAGCAGCGTATTTGGGGAGACCCAGTACTTC. Translation gives CASSVFGETQYF.

This clonotype was recorded many times. The chain recombines TRBV7-8 with TRBJ2-7, with no clear D. This CDR3 comprises 15 residues. Trimming shortened V by 5 bases and J by 3 bases, and 17 bases separated the two germline ends. Germline CDR1 reads SGHVS; CDR2 reads FQNEAQ. The CDR3 DNA sequence: TGTGCCAGCAGCCGCCCCCCACTCACCCTCTACGAGCAGTACTTC. Translating gives CASSRPPLTLYEQYF.

This clonotype was seen more than once but under ten times. The CDR3 DNA reads TGCGCCAGCAGCTTGGCCGGTCTCAACACCGGGGAGCTGTTTTTT. This translates into CASSLAGLNTGELFF. The V gene is TRBV5-1, the J gene TRBJ2-2; D is uncertain. The V and J ends lost 0 bases and 2 bases respectively, with 8 bases between them. Looked up from germline, CDR1 is SGHRS and CDR2 is YFSETQ. The CDR3 length is 15 residues.

V is TRBV12-5 and J is TRBJ1-2; D remains unclear. CDR3 length equals 13 residues. Per the germline V gene, CDR1 is LGHNT and CDR2 is FRNRAP. Trimming removed 7 bases at V and 6 bases at J, with 15 bases between. CDR3 sequence reads: CASVPSPYHGYTF. CDR3 nucleotide sequence: TGTGCTAGTGTCCCAAGCCCTTACCATGGCTACACCTTC.

Concerning this clonotype itself: This may be a read error, as it is one base from a much larger clone. The rearrangement joins TRBV11-2 to TRBJ2-1; D is uncertain. V was clipped by 5 bases and J by 6 bases, with 14 bases between them. This CDR3 has 14 amino acids. CDR1 and CDR2 (germline): SGHAT, FQNNGV. The CDR3 sequence: CASSQGRWGNEQFF. The CDR3 nucleotides read TGTGCCAGCAGCCAAGGGCGCTGGGGCAATGAGCAGTTCTTC.

V and J are TRBV30 and TRBJ2-7, with D tentatively TRBD1 (5 bases). V gave up 8 bases and J gave up 0 bases, with 14 bases separating them. The CDR3 loop spans 13 amino acids. The germline gives CDR1 GTSNPN, CDR2 SVGIG (reference sequence). The CDR3 DNA reads as TGTGCCAGCCAGGGTCCCTCCTCCTACGAGCAGTACTTC. This gives the protein CASQGPSSYEQYF.

CDR3 in amino acids: CASSLWGKGETQYF. The CDR3 region has the DNA TGTGCCAGCAGTTTATGGGGAAAGGGAGAGACCCAGTACTTC. The chain couples TRBV12-3 or TRBV12-4 to TRBJ2-5; D not certain. V shed 2 bases and J shed 4 bases, with 11 bases lying between them. The CDR3 is 14 amino acids.

This clonotype showed up many times. J is TRBJ1-4 and V is TRBV5-1; weak D call: TRBD1 (5 bases). V dropped 1 base and J dropped 10 bases, with 17 bases sitting between them. The CDR3 length is 15 residues. Germline CDR1 reads SGHRS; CDR2 reads YFSETQ. CDR3: CASSLSGADVGKLFF. The CDR3 region has the DNA TGCGCCAGCAGCTTGTCCGGGGCCGACGTCGGAAAACTGTTTTTT.

This clonotype occurred a few times. The chain carries TRBV9 and TRBJ1-4; 8 positions match TRBD1. V gave up 3 bases and J gave up 7 bases; unmatched junction bases: 5. CDR3 length: 14 residues. CDR1 is SGDLS, CDR2 YYNGEE, per germline. The DNA of the CDR3 is TGTGCCAGCAGCGGACAGGGGTTTAGTGAAAAACTGTTTTTT. Protein: CASSGQGFSEKLFF.

Only a few counts were recorded for this clonotype. In nucleotides, the CDR3 is TGTGCCAGCAGCTTAAGGACAACGGCTAACTATGGCTACACCTTC. Translated, it gives CASSLRTTANYGYTF. The chain couples TRBV5-6 to TRBJ1-2; D possibly corresponds to TRBD1 (5 bases). The CDR3 runs 15 residues. The germline CDR1 and CDR2 sequences are SGHDT and YYEEEE. With 2 bases removed from V and 0 bases from J, the gap between germline ends came to 11 bases.

The DNA for the CDR3 is TGTGCCAGCAGCTTCGGCAGGTTAGGTTCCAATGAGCAGTTCTTC. This codes for CASSFGRLGSNEQFF. The chain is built from TRBV11-3 and TRBJ2-1; unclear D gene. The V gene's germline CDR1 is SGHNT and CDR2 YENEEA. V lost 3 bases to trimming and J lost 6 bases, with 15 bases between them. The CDR3 consists of 15 residues.

The CDR3 region has the DNA TGTGCCAGCAGTTCCGGGACTTCCAGCTCCTACGAGCAGTACGTC. This gives the protein CASSSGTSSSYEQYV. The genes are TRBV5-4 and TRBJ2-7, with D possibly matching TRBD2 (6 bases). In germline, CDR1 is SGHNT, CDR2 YYREEE (reference sequence). V gave up 5 bases and J gave up 0 bases, with 15 bases separating them. CDR3 length: 15 amino acids.

This clonotype has ten or more counts. The V and J genes are TRBV27 and TRBJ1-4; the D is unclear. The CDR3 is 14 amino acids. Germline CDR1 is MNHEY and CDR2 is SMNVEV (reference sequence). V was trimmed by 4 bases and J by 6 bases, leaving 12 bases between them. The CDR3 sequence: CASSWTGHDEKLFF. The CDR3 DNA is TGTGCCAGCAGTTGGACCGGCCATGATGAAAAACTGTTTTTT. Based on the CDR3 plus reference TRBV27 and TRBJ1-4, the full variable domain is EAQVTQNPRYLITVTGKKLTVTCSQNMNHEYMSWYRQDPGLGLRQIYYSMNVEVTDKGDVPEGYKVSRKEKRNFPLILESPSPNQTSLYFCASSWTGHDEKLFFGSGTQLSVL.

This clonotype was counted between two and nine times. The chain employs TRBV20-1 and TRBJ1-2; D is ambiguous. CDR3 length: 15 residues. The germline CDR1 and CDR2 sequences are DFQATT and SNEGSKA (reference sequence). The V end lost 2 bases, the J end lost 3 bases, and 16 bases lay between the germline ends. The CDR3 region has the DNA TGCAGTGCTAGAAGCCCGAGGGTAGAGGACTATGGCTACACCTTC. Translated, it gives CSARSPRVEDYGYTF.

By sample share, this clonotype is medium-sized. The chain carries TRBV29-1 and TRBJ1-2; TRBD1 aligns across 7 bases. From germline, CDR1 is SQVTM and CDR2 ANQGSEA. CDR3 length: 13 residues. Unmatched junction bases numbered 1, after V lost 2 bases and J lost 1 base. In DNA, the CDR3 is TGCAGCGTTGAACAGGGGGATAACTATGGCTACACCTTC. Translated, it gives CSVEQGDNYGYTF. The whole variable domain, remainder taken from reference TRBV29-1 and TRBJ1-2, is SAVISQKPSRDICQRGTSLTIQCQVDSQVTMMFWYRQQPGQSLTLIATANQGSEATYESGFVIDKFPISRPNLTFSTLTVSNMSPEDSSIYLCSVEQGDNYGYTFGSGTRLTVV.